Listed below are T cell receptor beta chains from one sample, sequenced in a study of shared clonotypes between healthy human individuals. The data were produced by immunoSEQ multiplex PCR, yet TCRdb's version contains in-frame clones alone and is incomplete. This sample carries a few million clones, around 94% of them seen once, and the ten largest clones take over 0.12%. The sample taken for sequencing was naive CD4+ T cells sorted from blood. Every receptor here comes from a young man in good health. CDR3s include the opening cysteine and the closing phenylalanine or tryptophan. A D gene is named only where the DNA matches it firmly. Rows give clone size only sometimes, using once, few, many, or a class for an expanded clone.

NA	NA	TRBV15	TRBJ2-7	CATSNSYSSYEQYF	TGTGCCACCAGTAACAGCTACAGCTCCTACGAGCAGTACTTC
NA	NA	TRBV6-4	TRBJ2-2	CASRRPNGELFF	TGTGCCAGCAGAAGACCGAACGGGGAGCTGTTTTTT
NA	NA	TRBV7-9	TRBJ2-2	CASSPGGQGGGELFF	TGTGCCAGCAGCCCCGGTGGGCAGGGTGGCGGGGAGCTGTTTTTT
once	NA	TRBV2	TRBJ2-7	CASSGDTAYEQYF	TGTGCCAGCAGTGGGGACACTGCCTACGAGCAGTACTTC
NA	NA	TRBV19	TRBJ1-4	CASSIIATNEKLFF	TGTGCCAGTAGTATAATCGCAACTAATGAAAAACTGTTTTTT
NA	TRBD1	TRBV28	TRBJ1-2	CASSEPGQESNYGYTF	TGTGCCAGCAGTGAACCGGGACAGGAGTCTAACTATGGCTACACCTTC
NA	TRBD1	TRBV5-1	TRBJ2-2	CASSSTGRNTGELFF	TGCGCCAGCTCCTCGACAGGGCGTAACACCGGGGAGCTGTTTTTT
once	NA	TRBV21-1	TRBJ1-1	CASSKARAPGNTEAFF	TGTGCCAGCAGCAAAGCCCGGGCCCCGGGGAACACTGAAGCTTTCTTT
once	TRBD1	TRBV18	TRBJ1-1	CASSATSLTGAEAFF	TGTGCCAGCTCAGCCACGAGTTTAACAGGGGCTGAAGCTTTCTTT
NA	NA	TRBV2	TRBJ2-1	CASSDKRPQFF	TGTGCCAGCAGTGACAAGAGGCCGCAGTTCTTC
NA	NA	TRBV9	TRBJ2-3	CASSVAEGDSDTQYF	TGTGCCAGCAGCGTAGCCGAGGGGGACTCCGATACGCAGTATTTT
once	TRBD2	TRBV15	TRBJ2-7	CATSRAVAGGLYEQYF	TGTGCCACCAGCAGGGCCGTAGCGGGAGGGCTCTACGAGCAGTACTTC
NA	NA	TRBV28	TRBJ2-7	CASIPASAYEQYF	TGTGCCAGCATCCCTGCGTCAGCCTACGAGCAGTACTTC
NA	NA	TRBV7-9	TRBJ1-5	CASSLDPGDYSNQPQHF	TGTGCCAGCAGCTTGGATCCTGGGGATTATAGCAATCAGCCCCAGCATTTT
NA	NA	TRBV5-1	TRBJ2-5	CASSLGQGSQETQYF	TGCGCCAGCAGCTTGGGGCAGGGGAGCCAAGAGACCCAGTACTTC